The clone carrying this TCR beta chain was detected many times. This CDR3 has 15 residues. Germline CDR1 is SGHRS and CDR2 is YFSETQ. With 3 bases removed from V and 0 bases from J, the gap between germline ends came to 9 bases. The entry originates in a study of T cells in Graves' hyperthyroidism and ophthalmopathy. Amplified TCR beta CDR3 regions came from RNA transcripts. The HTBI primer set was used in a first-round RT-PCR of the TCR CDR3. Via MiXCR, TCRdb re-called the multiplex PCR reads, giving one row per CDR3 protein. The sample lists under 400,000 distinct CDR3 sequences, 16% occurring once. Hyperthyroidism patients were newly diagnosed, had disease duration under 2 months, and were aged 18 to 65 years. It was approximately 9.7 ml of fresh peripheral blood that supplied the PBMCs.

Sequencing was done on a sample of blood. The gene calls are TRBV5-1 and TRBJ1-4; D is unclear. The TCR was taken from a man younger than 40 with Graves' hyperthyroidism. CDR3 nucleotides: TGCGCCAGCAGCTCGGCGGCAGCAACTAATGAAAAACTGTTTTTT. It yields the protein CASSSAAATNEKLFF.